One and the same sample provided the 23 T cell receptor beta chains below, sequenced in a study of beta chain features in type 1 diabetes. Reverse transcribing all isolated RNA meant expressed TCRB transcripts were sequenced. The data were produced by immunoSEQ multiplex PCR, yet TCRdb's version contains in-frame clones alone and is incomplete. Of around 340,000 clones listed, roughly 8% are singletons. Sequencing used central memory CD4+ T cells from blood. Receptors originate from a woman under 30 in good health.

J is TRBJ1-2 and V is TRBV21-1. TRBV21-1 is noted as a pseudogene. The CDR3 totals 15 residues. CDR3 DNA: TGTGCCAGCACCAAAATCGGGGTAACTAACTATGGCTACACCTTC. Translated, it gives CASTKIGVTNYGYTF.

The CDR3 DNA reads TGTGCCAGCAGCGAGGACAGGGGCATCAAAGAGACCCAGTACTTC. Translating gives CASSEDRGIKETQYF. This chain uses TRBV5-4 with TRBJ2-5; 9 nucleotides align to TRBD1. V shed 4 bases and J 3 bases; nucleotides not matched to a gene: 7. Germline-derived CDR1 and CDR2 are SGHNT and YYREEE (reference sequence). This CDR3 spans 15 amino acids. The full variable domain, in which reference TRBV5-4 and TRBJ2-5 provide the parts outside the CDR3, is ETGVTQSPTHLIKTRGQQVTLRCSSQSGHNTVSWYQQALGQGPQFIFQYYREEENGRGNFPPRFSGLQFPNYSSELNVNALELDDSALYLCASSEDRGIKETQYFGPGTRLLVL.

The chain combines TRBV7-2 with TRBJ2-3; 8 nucleotides agree with TRBD2. The germline V gene encodes CDR1 SGHTA and CDR2 FQGNSA. This CDR3 contains 16 residues. With 2 bases clipped from V and 4 bases from J, the junction kept 8 bases outside the gene matches. CDR3 region: CASSLLAAGEADTQYF. DNA for the CDR3: TGTGCCAGCAGCTTATTGGCAGCGGGGGAGGCAGATACGCAGTATTTT. Filled out from reference TRBV7-2 and TRBJ2-3, the complete variable domain reads GAGVSQSPSNKVTEKGKDVELRCDPISGHTALYWYRQSLGQGLEFLIYFQGNSAPDKSGLPSDRFSAERTGGSVSTLTIQRTQQEDSAVYLCASSLLAAGEADTQYFGPGTRLTVL.

This clone was seen repeatedly, ten times or more. The gene calls are TRBV10-3 and TRBJ2-2; D may be TRBD2 (6 bases). Trimming removed 7 bases at V and 2 bases at J, with 14 bases between. Looked up from germline, CDR1 is ENHRY and CDR2 is SYGVKD. The length of the CDR3 is 15 residues. CDR3 protein: CAINLEGLNTGELFF. The CDR3 DNA reads TGTGCCATCAATTTGGAGGGGTTAAACACCGGGGAGCTGTTTTTT.

The CDR3 reads CASSPADRDHQPQHF. Here the CDR3 DNA reads TGTGCCAGCAGTCCCGCCGACAGGGATCATCAGCCCCAGCATTTT. This chain connects TRBV28 to TRBJ1-5; 7 nucleotides agree with TRBD1. The germline V gene has CDR1 MDHEN and CDR2 SYDVKM. This CDR3 comprises 15 residues. The junction had 9 bases not matched to a gene; V was cut back by 5 bases and J by 5 bases.

This chain uses TRBV29-1 with TRBJ2-1; TRBD1 aligns across 7 bases. The CDR3 has 12 amino acids. V was pared by 5 bases and J by 4 bases, with 2 bases of the junction left unmatched. The germline V gene encodes CDR1 SQVTM and CDR2 ANQGSEA. The CDR3 sequence: CSVRDRYNEQFF. The CDR3, as DNA: TGCAGCGTTCGGGACAGATACAATGAGCAGTTCTTC.

On this clone: One end of the junction is discordant with germline, which a read error may explain. The chain couples TRBV11-2 to TRBJ1-1; no firm D call. The CDR3 runs 14 residues. Looked up from germline, CDR1 is SGHAT and CDR2 is FQNNGV. The CDR3 here is CASTLALGSAEAFF. Written as DNA, the CDR3 is TGTGCCAGCACCTTAGCCCTCGGATCAGCTGAAGCTTTCTTT. Full variable domain (remainder filled in from reference TRBV11-2 and TRBJ1-1): EAGVAQSPRYKIIEKRQSVAFWCNPISGHATLYWYQQILGQGPKLLIQFQNNGVVDDSQLPKDRFSAERLKGVDSTLKIQPAKLEDSAVYLCASTLALGSAEAFFGQGTRLTVV.

The chain combines TRBV19 with TRBJ1-1; 8 bases fit TRBD1. V was pared by 5 bases and J by 5 bases, with 13 bases of the junction left unmatched. Germline CDR1 and CDR2: LNHDA and SQIVND (reference sequence). There are 16 residues in the CDR3. The CDR3 DNA reads TGTGCCAGTAGTGGGCAGGGGGCGAGGATTGGGACTGAAGCTTTCTTT. It yields the protein CASSGQGARIGTEAFF.

The rearrangement links TRBV5-4 to TRBJ2-3, with 9 bases matching TRBD2. CDR1 and CDR2 (germline): SGHNT, YYREEE (reference sequence). Losses at the gene ends were 4 bases for V and 3 bases for J; bases not matched to a gene: 6. The CDR3 contains 15 residues. CDR3: CASSAPGLATDTQYF. The CDR3 nucleotides read TGTGCCAGCAGCGCACCGGGACTAGCTACAGATACGCAGTATTTT.

The chain carries TRBV19 and TRBJ2-5, with 7 bases fitting TRBD2. Germline V lookup: CDR1 LNHDA, CDR2 SQIVND (reference sequence). V dropped 11 bases and J dropped 1; count of bases not matched to a gene: 7. The length of the CDR3 is 13 residues. CDR3 in amino acids: CASNRGGQETQYF. Written as DNA, the CDR3 is TGTGCCTCGAATCGCGGGGGCCAAGAGACCCAGTACTTC.

This clone was seen more than once but under ten times. The V gene is TRBV6-5, the J gene TRBJ1-2; D gene unclear. Trimming pared 6 bases from V and 8 bases from J, leaving 19 bases between. The germline V gene has CDR1 MNHEY and CDR2 SVGAGI. The CDR3 consists of 14 residues. CDR3 amino acids: CASSGNRLSPGYTF. The CDR3 region has the DNA TGTGCCAGCAGCGGGAACAGACTTTCTCCCGGCTACACCTTC.

This chain joins TRBV10-3 and TRBJ1-1, with D unresolved. V shed 4 bases and J shed 3 bases, with 6 bases lying between them. The CDR3 spans 12 residues. Germline V lookup: CDR1 ENHRY, CDR2 SYGVKD. CDR3 region: CAISVGDTEAFF. The CDR3 region has the DNA TGTGCCATCAGTGTCGGGGACACTGAAGCTTTCTTT.

This clone was seen only a few times. The genes are TRBV9 and TRBJ2-5, with D perhaps TRBD1 or TRBD2 (6 bases each). The germline CDR1 and CDR2 sequences are SGDLS and YYNGEE. V dropped 0 bases and J dropped 5 bases, with 17 bases sitting between them. The CDR3 is made up of 16 amino acids. The CDR3 nucleotides are TGTGCCAGCAGCGTAGACTGGGGGGCAGGGAAGGAGACCCAGTACTTC. Its translation is CASSVDWGAGKETQYF. Full variable domain (outside the CDR3, taken from reference TRBV9 and TRBJ2-5): DSGVTQTPKHLITATGQRVTLRCSPRSGDLSVYWYQQSLDQGLQFLIQYYNGEERAKGNILERFSAQQFPDLHSELNLSSLELGDSALYFCASSVDWGAGKETQYFGPGTRLLVL.

This clone was observed a handful of times. CDR3 protein: CAIRSDGTDTQYF. In DNA, the CDR3 is TGTGCCATCAGATCCGACGGCACAGATACGCAGTATTTT. The V call is TRBV10-3, the J call TRBJ2-3; no definite D call. CDR1 ENHRY and CDR2 SYGVKD come from the germline V gene. The CDR3 extends over 13 amino acids. Trimming stripped 6 bases from V and 1 base from J, with 8 bases between.

Remarks on this clone: Other DNA sequences in the sample encode the same CDR3. The V and J genes are TRBV2 and TRBJ2-5, with no clear D. From germline, CDR1 is SNHLY and CDR2 FYNNEI. V was trimmed by 7 bases and J by 4 bases, leaving 7 bases between them. This CDR3 region has 11 residues. The CDR3 DNA reads as TGTGCCAGCAAAGTAGGAGAGACCCAGTACTTC. Translation gives CASKVGETQYF.

Ten or more counts support this clone. The chain uses TRBV5-4 and TRBJ2-3; 11 nucleotides align to TRBD2. Germline values: CDR1 SGHNT, CDR2 YYREEE (reference sequence). J was trimmed by 4 bases and V by 4 bases; bases with no gene match: 8. This CDR3 is built from 16 residues. CDR3 coding DNA: TGTGCCAGCAGCCCGAGACTAGCGGGATCCGCAGATACGCAGTATTTT. Encoded protein: CASSPRLAGSADTQYF.

The chain is built from TRBV11-2 and TRBJ2-1, with 9 bases matching TRBD2. The ends lost 4 bases at V and 2 bases at J; junction bases unmatched: 6. The CDR3 contains 16 residues. The germline gives CDR1 SGHAT, CDR2 FQNNGV. The CDR3 sequence: CASSSLGGRAYNEQFF. The CDR3 DNA reads as TGTGCCAGCAGCTCGCTGGGCGGGAGGGCCTACAATGAGCAGTTCTTC. The complete variable domain, with remaining parts taken from reference TRBV11-2 and TRBJ2-1, reads EAGVAQSPRYKIIEKRQSVAFWCNPISGHATLYWYQQILGQGPKLLIQFQNNGVVDDSQLPKDRFSAERLKGVDSTLKIQPAKLEDSAVYLCASSSLGGRAYNEQFFGPGTRLTVL.

This clone was counted between two and nine times. The V and J genes are TRBV7-8 and TRBJ2-4; D could derive from TRBD1 or TRBD2 (5 bases each). V dropped 5 bases and J dropped 0 bases, with 17 bases sitting between them. The CDR3 consists of 17 residues. Per the germline V gene, CDR1 is SGHVS and CDR2 is FQNEAQ. CDR3 loop: CASSLTFSGTAKNIQYF. CDR3 sequence (DNA): TGTGCCAGCAGCCTAACGTTTTCCGGGACAGCCAAAAACATTCAGTACTTC.

The genes are TRBV27 and TRBJ1-1; D possibly corresponds to TRBD1 (6 bases). Germline V gene data show CDR1 as MNHEY and CDR2 as SMNVEV (reference sequence). V shed 6 bases and J shed 4 bases, with 12 bases lying between them. The CDR3 sequence is 13 residues long. The CDR3 here is CASSPGVLTEAFF. CDR3 in DNA: TGTGCCAGCAGCCCAGGGGTTCTCACTGAAGCTTTCTTT.

This clone was observed a handful of times. This sequence joins TRBV7-9 and TRBJ2-7, with 12 nucleotides matching TRBD2. Germline V lookup: CDR1 SEHNR, CDR2 FQNEAQ (reference sequence). J gave up 5 bases and V 3 bases, and 5 bases lay outside the gene matches. This CDR3 is built from 15 residues. CDR3 sequence (DNA): TGTGCCAGCAGCTTTTGGACTAGCGGGATAAACGAGCAGTACTTC. Translation: CASSFWTSGINEQYF.

This chain links TRBV27 with TRBJ1-2, with D hard to call. The CDR3 has 14 amino acids. From germline, CDR1 is MNHEY and CDR2 SMNVEV (reference sequence). Trimming left V 6 bases short and J 4 bases short, with 15 bases between. Here the CDR3 DNA reads TGTGCCAGCAGCCTTGGCGGGATCCCCTATGGCTACACCTTC. This sequence encodes CASSLGGIPYGYTF.

In this sample, this clone turned up a few times. The chain links TRBV19 to TRBJ2-5; D uncertain. The CDR3 has 15 amino acids. V lost 4 bases, J lost 5 bases, and 17 bases lay in between. Germline V gene lookup returns CDR1 LNHDA and CDR2 SQIVND (reference sequence). The DNA of the CDR3 is TGTGCCAGTAGTAAAACGGGCCCCCCGAGGGAGACCCAGTACTTC. This codes for CASSKTGPPRETQYF.

This clone was counted between two and nine times. The chain is built from TRBV5-1 and TRBJ2-3; no firm D call. Germline lookup yields CDR1 SGHRS and CDR2 YFSETQ. This CDR3 has 15 residues. V lost 1 base and J 1 base, leaving 10 bases between the germline ends. CDR3 sequence reads: CASSLNWQGTDTQYF. In nucleotides, the CDR3 is TGCGCCAGCAGCTTGAATTGGCAGGGCACAGATACGCAGTATTTT. The whole variable domain, remainder taken from reference TRBV5-1 and TRBJ2-3, is KAGVTQTPRYLIKTRGQQVTLSCSPISGHRSVSWYQQTPGQGLQFLFEYFSETQRNKGNFPGRFSGRQFSNSRSEMNVSTLELGDSALYLCASSLNWQGTDTQYFGPGTRLTVL.